This TCR beta chain was sequenced in a study of blood T cells in healthy people across ages. Findings and limits, study-wide: Donor CMV infection status was unknown, possibly confounding age-related changes in expanded clonotypes.

Ten or more counts support this clonotype. Its specificity is not known. A J-beta primer mix and a sample-barcoded 5' primer were used in a second PCR of about 7 to 12 cycles. In TCRdb, the 5' RACE reads were re-called with MiXCR into one record per CDR3 protein. The sample lists 1,800,000 or so distinct CDR3 sequences; 39% were seen once. Per germline, CDR1 MNHEY and CDR2 SMNVEV (reference sequence). CDR3 length: 13 residues. The ends were cut back, 4 bases at V and 7 bases at J, with 8 bases in the middle. The clonotype originates from a human donor in good health. Material for sequencing was blood. The chain combines TRBV27 with TRBJ1-6, with D perhaps matching TRBD1 (6 bases). The CDR3 DNA reads as TGTGCCAGCAGTTCACAGGGAAATTCACCCCTCCACTTT. This sequence encodes CASSSQGNSPLHF.